The subject of this entry is one TCR beta chain. Antigen: not known. The time point was: week 23, last vaccination. Topical imiquimod was applied with each vaccine dose, which held 300 ug of mutant IDH1 20-mer peptide. The donors' diagnosis was new WHO grade 3 or 4 astrocytoma that was IDH1-mutant and ATRX-lost. The data derive from a study of a mutant IDH1 vaccine in newly diagnosed glioma. For the study at large: Those enrolled had earlier been treated with radiotherapy, temozolomide, or both, mostly both.

The germline gives CDR1 MDHEN, CDR2 SYDVKM. Germline trimming cut 6 bases from V and 1 base from J; bases unmatched to any gene: 11. The CDR3 contains 17 residues. The protocol was immunoSEQ multiplex PCR, while the TCRdb copy is restricted to in-frame clones and leaves out a portion. In the table there are about 30,000 clones, 70% to 90% of which are singletons. The source material was PBMCs, sampled from a glioma patient whose treatment included an IDH1 peptide vaccine. The V call is TRBV28, the J call TRBJ1-3, with 8 nucleotides matching TRBD1. This sequence was found in a man aged 35-49 years with glioma. The CDR3 DNA reads TGTGCCAGCAGCACGAGCGACAGGGGCGTTTCTGGAAACACCATATATTTT. It encodes CASSTSDRGVSGNTIYF.